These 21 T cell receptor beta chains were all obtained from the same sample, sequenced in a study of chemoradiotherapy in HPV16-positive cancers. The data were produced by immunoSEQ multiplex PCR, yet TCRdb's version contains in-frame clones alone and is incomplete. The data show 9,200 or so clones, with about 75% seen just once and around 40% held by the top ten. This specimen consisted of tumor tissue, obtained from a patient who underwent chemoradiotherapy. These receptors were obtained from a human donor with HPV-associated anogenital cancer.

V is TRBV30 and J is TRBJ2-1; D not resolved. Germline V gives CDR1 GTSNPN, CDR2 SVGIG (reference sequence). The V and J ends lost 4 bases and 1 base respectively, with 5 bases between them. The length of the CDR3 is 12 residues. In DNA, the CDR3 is TGTGCCTGGACCCGGTCCTACAATGAGCAGTTCTTC. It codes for CAWTRSYNEQFF.

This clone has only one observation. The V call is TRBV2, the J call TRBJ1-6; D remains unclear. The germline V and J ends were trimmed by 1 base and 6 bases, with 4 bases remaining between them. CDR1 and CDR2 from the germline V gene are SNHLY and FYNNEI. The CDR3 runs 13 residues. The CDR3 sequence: CASSEVANSPLHF. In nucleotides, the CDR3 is TGTGCCAGCAGTGAAGTGGCTAATTCACCCCTCCACTTT. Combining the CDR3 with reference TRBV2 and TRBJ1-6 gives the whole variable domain EPEVTQTPSHQVTQMGQEVILRCVPISNHLYFYWYRQILGQKVEFLVSFYNNEISEKSEIFDDQFSVERPDGSNFTLKIRSTKLEDSAMYFCASSEVANSPLHFGNGTRLTVT.

CDR3 sequence reads: CATTTSGGVNTGELFF. The CDR3 DNA follows: TGTGCCACCACGACTAGCGGGGGGGTTAACACCGGGGAGCTGTTTTTT. This rearrangement joins TRBV2 to TRBJ2-2, with TRBD2 matching over 14 bases. V lost 10 bases and J lost 2; bases outside the gene matches: 6. Germline CDR1 is SNHLY and CDR2 is FYNNEI. This CDR3 has 16 residues.

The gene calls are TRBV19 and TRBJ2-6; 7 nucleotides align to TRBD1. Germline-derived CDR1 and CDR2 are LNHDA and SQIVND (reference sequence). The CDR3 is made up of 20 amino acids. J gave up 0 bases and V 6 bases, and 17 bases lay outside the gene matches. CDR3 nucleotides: TGTGCCAGTAGCCTAGGCCGATTAACAGGGGACCGCTCTGGGGCCAACGTCCTGACTTTC. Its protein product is CASSLGRLTGDRSGANVLTF.

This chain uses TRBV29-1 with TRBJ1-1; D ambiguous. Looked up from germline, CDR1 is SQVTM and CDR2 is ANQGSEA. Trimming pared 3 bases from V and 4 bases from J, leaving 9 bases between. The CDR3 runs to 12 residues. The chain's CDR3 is CSVDRVATEAFF. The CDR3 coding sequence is TGCAGCGTTGATCGGGTCGCCACTGAAGCTTTCTTT.

CDR3 in amino acids: CASSLVGTTSYEQYF. The DNA for the CDR3 is TGTGCCAGCAGCTTGGTGGGGACTACCTCCTACGAGCAGTACTTC. The chain joins TRBV5-6 to TRBJ2-7; 7 bases line up with TRBD2. Losses at the gene ends were 0 bases for V and 0 bases for J; bases not matched to a gene: 3. This CDR3 has 15 residues. CDR1 SGHDT and CDR2 YYEEEE come from the germline V gene.

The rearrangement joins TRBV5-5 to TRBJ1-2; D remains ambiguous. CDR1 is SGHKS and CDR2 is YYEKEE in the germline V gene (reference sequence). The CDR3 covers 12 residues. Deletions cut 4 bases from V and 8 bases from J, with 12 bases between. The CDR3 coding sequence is TGTGCCAGCAGCGGCCCATGGAGGGGCTACACCTTC. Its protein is CASSGPWRGYTF.

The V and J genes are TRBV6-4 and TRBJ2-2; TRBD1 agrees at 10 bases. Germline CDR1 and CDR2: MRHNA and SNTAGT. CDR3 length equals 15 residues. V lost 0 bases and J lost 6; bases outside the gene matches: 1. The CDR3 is CASSDSGTGAGELFF. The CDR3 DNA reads TGTGCCAGCAGTGACTCGGGGACAGGGGCCGGGGAGCTGTTTTTT.

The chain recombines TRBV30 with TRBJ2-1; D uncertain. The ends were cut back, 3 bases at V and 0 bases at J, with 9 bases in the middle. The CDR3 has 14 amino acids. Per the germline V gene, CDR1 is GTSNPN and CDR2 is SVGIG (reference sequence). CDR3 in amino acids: CAWRRKGSYNEQFF. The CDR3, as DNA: TGTGCCTGGAGGAGGAAAGGCTCCTACAATGAGCAGTTCTTC.

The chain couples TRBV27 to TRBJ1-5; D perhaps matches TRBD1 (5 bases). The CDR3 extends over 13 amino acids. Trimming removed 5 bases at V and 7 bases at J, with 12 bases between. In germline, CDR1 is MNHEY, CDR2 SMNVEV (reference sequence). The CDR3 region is CASSPSRGQPQHF. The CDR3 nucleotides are TGTGCCAGCAGTCCGTCGAGGGGCCAGCCCCAGCATTTT.

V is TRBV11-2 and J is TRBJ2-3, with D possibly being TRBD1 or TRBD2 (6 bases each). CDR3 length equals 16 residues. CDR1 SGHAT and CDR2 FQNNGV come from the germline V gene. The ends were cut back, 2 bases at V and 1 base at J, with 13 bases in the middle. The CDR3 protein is CASSLRETGRTDTQYF. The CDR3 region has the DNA TGTGCCAGCAGCTTACGGGAGACAGGCCGCACAGATACGCAGTATTTT.

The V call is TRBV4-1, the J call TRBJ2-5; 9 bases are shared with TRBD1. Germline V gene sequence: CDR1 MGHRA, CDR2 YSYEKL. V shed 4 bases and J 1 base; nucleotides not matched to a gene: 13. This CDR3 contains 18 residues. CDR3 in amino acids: CASSRVLRDRVFQETQYF. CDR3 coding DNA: TGCGCCAGCAGCCGAGTGTTGCGGGACAGGGTGTTCCAAGAGACCCAGTACTTC.

CDR3 sequence: CASSFDRTGEAFF. CDR3 DNA: TGTGCCAGCAGCTTTGACCGGACAGGAGAAGCTTTCTTT. The chain combines TRBV7-3 with TRBJ1-1; 7 nucleotides match TRBD1. The J segment lost 8 bases and the V segment lost 3 bases, leaving 6 bases of the junction unmatched. CDR1 and CDR2 from the germline V gene are SGHTA and FQGTGA. CDR3 length: 13 amino acids.

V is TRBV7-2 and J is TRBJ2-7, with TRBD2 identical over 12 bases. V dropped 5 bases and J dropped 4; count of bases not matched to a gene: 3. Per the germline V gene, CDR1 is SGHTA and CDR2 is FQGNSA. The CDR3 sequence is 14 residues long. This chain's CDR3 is CASSDTSGGYEQYV. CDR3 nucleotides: TGTGCCAGCAGCGATACTAGCGGGGGGTACGAGCAGTACGTC.

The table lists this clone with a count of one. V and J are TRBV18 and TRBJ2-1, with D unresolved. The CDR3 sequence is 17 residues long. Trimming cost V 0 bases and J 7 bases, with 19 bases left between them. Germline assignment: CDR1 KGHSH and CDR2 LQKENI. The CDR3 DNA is TGTGCCAGCTCACCACCGTCGGGTAGAGAGAGTAGGAATGAGCAGTTCTTC. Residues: CASSPPSGRESRNEQFF.

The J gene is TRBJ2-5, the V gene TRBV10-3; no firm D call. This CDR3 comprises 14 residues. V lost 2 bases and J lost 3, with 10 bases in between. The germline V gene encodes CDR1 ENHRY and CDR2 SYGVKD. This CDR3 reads CAISEGVREETQYF. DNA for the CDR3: TGTGCCATCAGTGAGGGAGTTAGAGAAGAGACCCAGTACTTC.

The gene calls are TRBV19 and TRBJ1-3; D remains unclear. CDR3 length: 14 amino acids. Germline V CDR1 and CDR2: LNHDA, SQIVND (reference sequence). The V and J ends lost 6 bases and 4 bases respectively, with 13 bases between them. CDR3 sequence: CASSLKAGGNTIYF. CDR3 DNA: TGTGCCAGTAGCCTGAAGGCGGGGGGAAACACCATATATTTT.

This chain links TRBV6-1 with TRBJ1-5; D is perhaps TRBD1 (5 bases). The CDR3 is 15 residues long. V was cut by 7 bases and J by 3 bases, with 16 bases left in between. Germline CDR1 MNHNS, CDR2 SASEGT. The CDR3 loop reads CASTTFDSSNQPQHF. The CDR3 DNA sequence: TGTGCCAGCACTACTTTTGACAGTTCCAATCAGCCCCAGCATTTT.

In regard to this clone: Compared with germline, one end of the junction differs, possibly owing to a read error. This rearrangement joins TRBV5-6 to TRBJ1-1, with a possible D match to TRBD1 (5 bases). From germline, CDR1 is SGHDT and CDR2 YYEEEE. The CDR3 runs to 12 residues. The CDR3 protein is CASSSGTKLIDF. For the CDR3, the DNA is TGTGCCAGCAGCTCCGGGACGAAACTTATAGACTTT.

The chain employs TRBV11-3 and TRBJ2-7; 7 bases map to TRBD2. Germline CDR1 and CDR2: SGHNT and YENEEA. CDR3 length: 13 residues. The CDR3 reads CASSLESTSPLHV. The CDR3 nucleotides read TGTGCCAGCAGCTTAGAATCGACTAGCCCTCTCCACGTC.

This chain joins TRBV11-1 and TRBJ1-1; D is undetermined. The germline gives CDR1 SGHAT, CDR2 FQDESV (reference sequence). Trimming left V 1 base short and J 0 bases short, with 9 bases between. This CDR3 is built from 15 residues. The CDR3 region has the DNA TGTGCCAGCAGCTTAGGTGTAGGGATGAACACTGAAGCTTTCTTT. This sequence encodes CASSLGVGMNTEAFF.